Below are 26 T cell receptor beta chains sequenced from a single sample in a study of control samples from healthy donors and cancer patients. Only in-frame clones appear in the TCRdb table, and some are missing; sequencing was by immunoSEQ multiplex PCR. The table lists around 110,000 clones, 85% to 95% of them singletons. Sequencing used blood. The origin of the receptors is a man aged 25-45 years in good health.

This chain joins TRBV27 and TRBJ2-5; weak D call: TRBD2 (5 bases). Trimming shortened V by 4 bases and J by 2 bases, and 14 bases separated the two germline ends. CDR3 size: 15 residues. CDR1 is MNHEY, CDR2 SMNVEV, per germline (reference sequence). Written as DNA, the CDR3 is TGTGCCAGCAGTTCCTACGGTACGGGGCAAGAGACCCAGTACTTC. Translation: CASSSYGTGQETQYF.

The table lists this clone with a count of one. The chain links TRBV5-4 to TRBJ2-7; TRBD2 matches 13 bases. Germline CDR1 SGHNT, CDR2 YYREEE (reference sequence). This CDR3 region has 17 residues. Trimming took 2 bases from V and 2 from J; bases not matched to a gene: 7. The CDR3 protein is CASSFWTSGRYTYEQYV. CDR3 DNA sequence: TGTGCCAGCAGCTTCTGGACTAGCGGGAGATATACCTACGAGCAGTACGTC.

A word on this clone: The same CDR3 also results from other DNA sequences found in this sample. The chain employs TRBV20-1 and TRBJ2-2; no definite D call. The germline V and J ends were trimmed by 5 bases and 7 bases, with 8 bases remaining between them. The CDR3 has 11 residues. Germline V gene lookup returns CDR1 DFQATT and CDR2 SNEGSKA (reference sequence). CDR3 sequence reads: CSAGRGGELFF. CDR3 sequence (DNA): TGCAGTGCTGGAAGAGGCGGGGAGCTGTTTTTT.

The chain has TRBV2 and TRBJ1-2; 8 nucleotides agree with TRBD1. In germline, CDR1 is SNHLY, CDR2 FYNNEI. CDR3 length equals 12 residues. V was pared by 5 bases and J by 8 bases, with 4 bases of the junction left unmatched. Written as DNA, the CDR3 is TGTGCCAGCAGTACCGGGACAGGCGGCTACACCTTC. Translation: CASSTGTGGYTF.

Here the CDR3 reads CASSSRTVGTEAFF. In DNA, the CDR3 is TGTGCCAGCAGCTCTAGGACGGTGGGGACTGAAGCTTTCTTT. This chain links TRBV7-2 with TRBJ1-1, with D unclear. This CDR3 comprises 14 residues. V shed 4 bases and J shed 5 bases, with 14 bases lying between them. Germline CDR1 is SGHTA and CDR2 is FQGNSA.

This clone was seen only once. The rearrangement joins TRBV19 to TRBJ1-1, with D unclear. Trimming removed 5 bases at V and 0 bases at J, with 4 bases between. Germline V gene data show CDR1 as LNHDA and CDR2 as SQIVND (reference sequence). CDR3 size: 12 residues. CDR3: CASSGLNTEAFF. The CDR3 DNA is TGTGCCAGTAGTGGTTTGAACACTGAAGCTTTCTTT.

The rearrangement links TRBV28 to TRBJ1-2; the D gene is possibly TRBD1 (6 bases). Trimming took off 4 bases at V and 8 bases at J, with 14 bases between the two ends. The CDR3 has 13 residues. The germline CDR1 and CDR2 sequences are MDHEN and SYDVKM. DNA for the CDR3: TGTGCCAGCAGTTACCCTGGGGGGGGCGGCTACACCTTC. Translated: CASSYPGGGGYTF.

The CDR3 reads CASSLRASSTEAFF. CDR3 DNA sequence: TGTGCCAGCAGCCTGCGGGCCTCAAGCACTGAAGCTTTCTTT. The chain couples TRBV7-8 to TRBJ1-1, with unresolved D. V lost 5 bases to trimming and J lost 4 bases, with 14 bases between them. The CDR3 is 14 amino acids. Germline V gene lookup returns CDR1 SGHVS and CDR2 FQNEAQ.

This chain joins TRBV6-5 and TRBJ1-2, with 11 bases lining up with TRBD1. Germline trimming cut 5 bases from V and 4 bases from J; bases unmatched to any gene: 6. CDR1 is MNHEY, CDR2 SVGAGI, per germline. The CDR3 covers 15 residues. CDR3 coding DNA: TGTGCCAGCAGTACCCGGACAGGGGGCGTCTATGGCTACACCTTC. It yields the protein CASSTRTGGVYGYTF.

This chain joins TRBV10-3 and TRBJ1-2; the D is unclear. Trimming stripped 2 bases from V and 2 bases from J, with 6 bases between. The CDR3 covers 13 residues. The germline V gene has CDR1 ENHRY and CDR2 SYGVKD. Here the CDR3 reads CAISEKENYGYTF. DNA for the CDR3: TGTGCCATCAGTGAGAAGGAAAACTATGGCTACACCTTC.

The chain recombines TRBV6-4 with TRBJ2-1, with D unresolved. CDR3 length: 14 amino acids. The V gene lost 3 bases and the J gene lost 8 bases, with 14 bases spanning the gap. The V gene's germline CDR1 is MRHNA and CDR2 SNTAGT. CDR3 bases: TGTGCCAGCAGTGAATCCCCCGAGGTAGATGAGCAGTTCTTC. Translating it yields CASSESPEVDEQFF.

This chain uses TRBV12-3 or TRBV12-4 with TRBJ2-7; D remains unclear. This CDR3 comprises 11 residues. V was clipped by 3 bases and J by 6 bases, with 6 bases between them. The CDR3 DNA follows: TGTGCCAGCAGTTTCGGGCGCGAGCAGTACGTC. Translated: CASSFGREQYV.

This chain joins TRBV5-1 and TRBJ2-2, with a weak D call TRBD1 (5 bases). The germline V and J ends were trimmed by 0 bases and 6 bases, with 9 bases remaining between them. The CDR3 extends over 14 amino acids. Germline values: CDR1 SGHRS, CDR2 YFSETQ. CDR3 DNA sequence: TGCGCCAGCAGCTTGGGGCAGGGCGCCGGGGAGCTGTTTTTT. Protein sequence: CASSLGQGAGELFF. Supplemented by reference TRBV5-1 and TRBJ2-2, the full variable domain reads KAGVTQTPRYLIKTRGQQVTLSCSPISGHRSVSWYQQTPGQGLQFLFEYFSETQRNKGNFPGRFSGRQFSNSRSEMNVSTLELGDSALYLCASSLGQGAGELFFGEGSRLTVL.

CDR3 protein: CASGLLTYRGGTEAFF. CDR3 DNA sequence: TGTGCTAGTGGTTTGCTTACTTACAGGGGAGGCACTGAAGCTTTCTTT. The chain joins TRBV12-5 to TRBJ1-1; TRBD1 matches 7 bases. The CDR3 has 16 amino acids. V shed 2 bases, J shed 4 bases, and the junction held 10 bases outside the gene matches. Germline V gives CDR1 LGHNT, CDR2 FRNRAP.

This sequence joins TRBV6-5 and TRBJ2-7; a possible D gene is TRBD1 (6 bases). This CDR3 contains 15 residues. The germline V gene has CDR1 MNHEY and CDR2 SVGAGI. V shed 6 bases and J shed 1 base, with 16 bases lying between them. The CDR3 DNA follows: TGTGCCAGCAGGAGGTACTTGGACAGTTCCTACGAGCAGTACTTC. The encoded protein is CASRRYLDSSYEQYF.

The chain has TRBV11-2 and TRBJ2-2, with D hard to call. Germline V gene sequence: CDR1 SGHAT, CDR2 FQNNGV. Trimming cost V 4 bases and J 3 bases, with 6 bases left between them. CDR3 size: 13 residues. CDR3 sequence: CASSWTDTGELFF. CDR3 coding DNA: TGTGCCAGCAGCTGGACCGACACCGGGGAGCTGTTTTTT.

Notes on this clone: An end of the junction differs from the germline gene, which may be a read error. The rearrangement uses TRBV3-1 (or the pseudogene TRBV3-2) and TRBJ1-1; D possibly corresponds to TRBD1 (5 bases). Germline V gene data show CDR1 as LGHDT and CDR2 as YNNKEL (reference sequence). This CDR3 region has 13 residues. CDR3 sequence: CASSQDRGGKGIF. In nucleotides, the CDR3 is TGTGCCAGCAGCCAAGATCGGGGCGGGAAAGGGATCTTT.

The genes are TRBV18 and TRBJ2-2, with D tentatively TRBD1 (6 bases). Trimming pared 6 bases from V and 6 bases from J, leaving 20 bases between. This CDR3 is 16 amino acids long. CDR1 and CDR2 (germline): KGHSH, LQKENI. The CDR3 DNA follows: TGTGCCAGCTCCCAGACGACAGGAGAGGGTTCCGGGGAGCTGTTTTTT. Protein: CASSQTTGEGSGELFF.

This chain joins TRBV10-3 and TRBJ1-2, with TRBD1 matching over 11 bases. The length of the CDR3 is 13 residues. V was clipped by 10 bases and J by 5 bases; unmatched bases: 6. Germline V gene data show CDR1 as ENHRY and CDR2 as SYGVKD. The CDR3 nucleotides are TGTGCCACCGACGGACAGGGGGCGTATGGCTACACCTTC. Amino acid sequence: CATDGQGAYGYTF.

The genes are TRBV28 and TRBJ2-1; D not certain. The germline V gene has CDR1 MDHEN and CDR2 SYDVKM. Trimming pared 6 bases from V and 7 bases from J, leaving 7 bases between. The CDR3 is made up of 11 amino acids. The CDR3 is CASSPRNEQFF. The CDR3 DNA follows: TGTGCCAGCAGCCCGAGGAATGAGCAGTTCTTC.

This sequence joins TRBV13 and TRBJ2-2; D is undetermined. Germline V lookup: CDR1 PRHDT, CDR2 FYEKMQ (reference sequence). The CDR3 totals 13 residues. With 0 bases removed from V and 4 bases from J, the gap between germline ends came to 3 bases. The CDR3 DNA is TGTGCCAGCAGCTTAGGCCCCACCGGGGAGCTGTTTTTT. This gives the protein CASSLGPTGELFF.

The chain links TRBV5-1 to TRBJ1-1; D call uncertain. V dropped 5 bases and J dropped 1 base, with 12 bases sitting between them. The CDR3 totals 14 residues. CDR1 is SGHRS, CDR2 YFSETQ, per germline. Here the CDR3 reads CASSKGDTNTEAFF. Written as DNA, the CDR3 is TGCGCCAGCAGTAAAGGCGACACGAACACTGAAGCTTTCTTT.

The rearrangement links TRBV7-9 to TRBJ2-3, with D tentatively TRBD2 (7 bases). The CDR3 length is 15 residues. Per the germline V gene, CDR1 is SEHNR and CDR2 is FQNEAQ (reference sequence). With 11 bases removed from V and 4 bases from J, the gap between germline ends came to 22 bases. The CDR3 DNA reads TGTGCCGGCTCCAGAGGGGGGGGCGCCTCAGATACGCAGTATTTT. Its translation: CAGSRGGGASDTQYF.

V and J are TRBV5-4 and TRBJ2-1; TRBD1 might be the D (6 bases). The CDR3 runs to 13 residues. Germline CDR1 reads SGHNT; CDR2 reads YYREEE (reference sequence). V shed 0 bases and J shed 9 bases, with 10 bases lying between them. Here the CDR3 DNA reads TGTGCCAGCAGCTTGGGAGGGGGTGGTGAGCAGTTCTTC. Translated: CASSLGGGGEQFF. Supplemented by reference TRBV5-4 and TRBJ2-1, the full variable domain reads ETGVTQSPTHLIKTRGQQVTLRCSSQSGHNTVSWYQQALGQGPQFIFQYYREEENGRGNFPPRFSGLQFPNYSSELNVNALELDDSALYLCASSLGGGGEQFFGPGTRLTVL.

The chain joins TRBV11-2 to TRBJ2-7; TRBD1 matches 7 bases. CDR3 size: 12 residues. J was trimmed by 2 bases and V by 5 bases; bases with no gene match: 0. The germline gives CDR1 SGHAT, CDR2 FQNNGV. The CDR3 loop reads CASSQGAYEQYV. The CDR3 bases are TGTGCCAGCAGCCAGGGGGCCTACGAGCAGTACGTC.

The chain uses TRBV11-3 and TRBJ2-5; the match to TRBD2 covers 7 bases. V lost 5 bases, J lost 7 bases, and 7 bases stayed unmatched. There are 13 residues in the CDR3. Looked up from germline, CDR1 is SGHNT and CDR2 is YENEEA. The CDR3 protein is CASSLIPGGTQYF. DNA for the CDR3: TGTGCCAGCAGCCTTATACCGGGAGGGACCCAGTACTTC. Together with reference TRBV11-3 and TRBJ2-5, the CDR3 gives the full variable domain: EAGVVQSPRYKIIEKKQPVAFWCNPISGHNTLYWYLQNLGQGPELLIRYENEEAVDDSQLPKDRFSAERLKGVDSTLKIQPAELGDSAVYLCASSLIPGGTQYFGPGTRLLVL.